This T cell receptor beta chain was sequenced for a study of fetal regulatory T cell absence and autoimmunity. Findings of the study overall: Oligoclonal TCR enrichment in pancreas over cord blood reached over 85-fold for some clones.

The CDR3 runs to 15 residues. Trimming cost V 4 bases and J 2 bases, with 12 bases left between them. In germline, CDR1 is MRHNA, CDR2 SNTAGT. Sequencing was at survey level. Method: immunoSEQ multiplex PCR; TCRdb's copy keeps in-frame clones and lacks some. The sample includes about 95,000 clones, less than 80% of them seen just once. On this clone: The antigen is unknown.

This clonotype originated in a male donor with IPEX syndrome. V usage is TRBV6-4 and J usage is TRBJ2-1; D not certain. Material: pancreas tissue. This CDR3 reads CASSAKGLPYNEQFF. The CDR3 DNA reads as TGTGCCAGCAGTGCCAAAGGGTTGCCCTACAATGAGCAGTTCTTC.